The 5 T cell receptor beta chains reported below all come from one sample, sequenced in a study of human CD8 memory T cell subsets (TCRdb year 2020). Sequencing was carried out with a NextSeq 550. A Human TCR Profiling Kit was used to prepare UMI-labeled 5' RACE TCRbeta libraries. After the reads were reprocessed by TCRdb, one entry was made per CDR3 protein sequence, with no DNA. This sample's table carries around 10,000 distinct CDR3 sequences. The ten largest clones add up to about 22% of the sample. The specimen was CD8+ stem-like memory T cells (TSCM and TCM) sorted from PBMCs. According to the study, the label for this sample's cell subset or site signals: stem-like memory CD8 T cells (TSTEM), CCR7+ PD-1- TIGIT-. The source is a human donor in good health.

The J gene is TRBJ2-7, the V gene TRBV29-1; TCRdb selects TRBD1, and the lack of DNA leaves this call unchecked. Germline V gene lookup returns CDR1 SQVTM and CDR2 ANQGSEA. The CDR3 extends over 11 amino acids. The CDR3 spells CSVMKGPEQYF.

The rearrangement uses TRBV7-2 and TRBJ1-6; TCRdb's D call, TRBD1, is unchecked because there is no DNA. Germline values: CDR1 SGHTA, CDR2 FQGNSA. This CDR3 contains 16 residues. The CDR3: CASSLPQGEYNSPLHF. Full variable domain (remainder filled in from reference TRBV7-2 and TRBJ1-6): GAGVSQSPSNKVTEKGKDVELRCDPISGHTALYWYRQSLGQGLEFLIYFQGNSAPDKSGLPSDRFSAERTGGSVSTLTIQRTQQEDSAVYLCASSLPQGEYNSPLHFGNGTRLTVT.

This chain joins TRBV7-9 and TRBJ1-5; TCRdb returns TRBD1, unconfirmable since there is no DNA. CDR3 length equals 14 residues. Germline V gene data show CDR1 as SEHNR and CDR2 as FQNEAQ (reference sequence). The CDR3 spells CASKGGVGDQPQHF. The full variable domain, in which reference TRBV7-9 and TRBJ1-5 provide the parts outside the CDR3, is DTGVSQNPRHKITKRGQNVTFRCDPISEHNRLYWYRQTLGQGPEFLTYFQNEAQLEKSRLLSDRFSAERPKGSFSTLEIQRTEQGDSAMYLCASKGGVGDQPQHFGDGTRLSIL.

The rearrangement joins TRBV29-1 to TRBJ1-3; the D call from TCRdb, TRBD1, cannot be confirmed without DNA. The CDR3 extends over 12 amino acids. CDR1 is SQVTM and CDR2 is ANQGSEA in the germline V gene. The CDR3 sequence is CSVRGSGNTIYF.

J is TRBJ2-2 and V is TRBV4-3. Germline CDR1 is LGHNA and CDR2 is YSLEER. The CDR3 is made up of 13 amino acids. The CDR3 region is CASSHTLTGELFF.